This paragraph covers one T cell receptor beta chain sequence. The protocol was immunoSEQ multiplex PCR, while the TCRdb copy is restricted to in-frame clones and leaves out a portion. This repertoire shows 300,000 or so clones, around 90% found once; its top ten account for 0.9% to 1.2%. The data were taken from a study of blood T cell repertoires in COVID-19. The CDR3 is made up of 14 amino acids. CDR1 and CDR2 (germline): MNHNY, SVGAGI (reference sequence). V lost 8 bases and J lost 2, with 15 bases in between. The sequence came from a woman under 40 who had recovered from COVID-19. The chain couples TRBV6-6 to TRBJ1-1; a possible D gene is TRBD1 (6 bases). The sample consisted of PBMCs or T cells enriched from blood (not recorded which). The CDR3 sequence: CASSTTGLNTEAFF. CDR3 in DNA: TGTGCCAGCTCGACTACAGGGCTAAACACTGAAGCTTTCTTT.